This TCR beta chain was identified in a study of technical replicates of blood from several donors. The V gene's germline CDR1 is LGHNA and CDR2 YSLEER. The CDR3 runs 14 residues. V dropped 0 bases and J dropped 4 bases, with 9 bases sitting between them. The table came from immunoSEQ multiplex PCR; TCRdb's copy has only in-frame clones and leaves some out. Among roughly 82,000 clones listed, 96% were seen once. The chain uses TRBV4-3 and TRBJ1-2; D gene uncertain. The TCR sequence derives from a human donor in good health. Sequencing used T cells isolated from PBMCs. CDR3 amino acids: CASSQDRYSYGYTF. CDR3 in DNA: TGCGCCAGCAGCCAAGACAGGTATTCCTATGGCTACACCTTC.